A single sample gave rise to the 12 T cell receptor beta chains below, sequenced in a study of a mutant IDH1 vaccine in newly diagnosed glioma. Profiled with immunoSEQ multiplex PCR; TCRdb holds only in-frame clones, not every one. Counted here are about 98,000 clones, roughly 89% occurring once; the ten biggest clones make up roughly 0.61%. Regarding time point: baseline, week 1 (first vaccination visit). Sample treatment: pre-vaccination baseline after standard-of-care therapy. The specimen was PBMCs, collected from a glioma patient treated with radiotherapy, temozolomide or both. These receptors were taken from a woman aged 50 to 60 with glioma.

The rearrangement joins TRBV4-1 to TRBJ2-7, with D perhaps TRBD2 (6 bases). Germline assignment: CDR1 MGHRA and CDR2 YSYEKL. Trimming took off 0 bases at V and 7 bases at J, with 19 bases between the two ends. The CDR3 runs 16 residues. The CDR3 spells CASSQDSGEPSGEQYF. CDR3 nucleotide sequence: TGCGCCAGCAGCCAAGATTCGGGGGAGCCCTCTGGTGAGCAGTACTTC.

The V and J genes are TRBV28 and TRBJ2-3; the match to TRBD2 covers 7 bases. Germline V gene sequence: CDR1 MDHEN, CDR2 SYDVKM. The J segment lost 0 bases and the V segment lost 3 bases, leaving 9 bases of the junction unmatched. The length of the CDR3 is 17 residues. In nucleotides, the CDR3 is TGTGCCAGCAGTTTGGACCCGCGGGGGACGAGCACAGATACGCAGTATTTT. Amino acid sequence: CASSLDPRGTSTDTQYF.

This rearrangement joins TRBV7-9 to TRBJ2-3; TRBD2 might be the D (5 bases). This CDR3 has 14 amino acids. CDR1 is SEHNR and CDR2 is FQNEAQ in the germline V gene (reference sequence). V was trimmed by 2 bases and J by 7 bases, leaving 13 bases between them. This CDR3 reads CASSLNQRSYTQYF. The CDR3 bases are TGTGCCAGCAGCTTAAACCAGCGGAGCTATACGCAGTATTTT.

This clone was detected only once. The chain uses TRBV12-5 and TRBJ1-5; TRBD1 is a possible D gene (5 bases). CDR1 is LGHNT, CDR2 FRNRAP, per germline. CDR3 length: 14 amino acids. The V gene lost 7 bases and the J gene lost 11 bases, with 21 bases spanning the gap. The CDR3 region has the DNA TGTGCTAGTGCTCTAGGGGAAGGAAAATTGGCCCAGCATTTT. It translates to CASALGEGKLAQHF. Drawing the rest from reference TRBV12-5 and TRBJ1-5, the complete variable domain is DARVTQTPRHKVTEMGQEVTMRCQPILGHNTVFWYRQTMMQGLELLAYFRNRAPLDDSGMPKDRFSAEMPDATLATLKIQPSEPRDSAVYFCASALGEGKLAQHFGDGTRLSIL.

The chain recombines TRBV15 with TRBJ2-2, with D perhaps TRBD1 (6 bases). This CDR3 comprises 16 residues. Between the trimmed V and J ends, which lost 8 bases and 2 bases, there was a span of 18 bases. Looked up from germline, CDR1 is LNHNV and CDR2 is YYDKDF (reference sequence). CDR3 sequence (DNA): TGTGCCACCCTCGACAGGACGGGAATTAACACCGGGGAGCTGTTTTTT. Translation: CATLDRTGINTGELFF.

The chain couples TRBV30 to TRBJ2-3, with a weak D call TRBD2 (6 bases). The germline V gene encodes CDR1 GTSNPN and CDR2 SVGIG (reference sequence). V was trimmed by 2 bases and J by 6 bases, leaving 21 bases between them. The CDR3 totals 16 residues. The CDR3 loop is CAWSLTGGPQVDTQYF. CDR3 DNA: TGTGCCTGGAGTCTCACCGGAGGGCCACAGGTGGATACGCAGTATTTT.

The CDR3 sequence is CAISLSRQVGTEAFF. For the CDR3, the DNA is TGTGCCATCAGTCTGTCCAGGCAAGTTGGCACTGAAGCTTTCTTT. The gene calls are TRBV10-3 and TRBJ1-1; D gene unclear. Trimming pared 5 bases from V and 4 bases from J, leaving 17 bases between. The CDR3 extends over 15 amino acids. Germline CDR1 ENHRY, CDR2 SYGVKD.

V usage is TRBV10-3 and J usage is TRBJ2-3; maybe TRBD1 (6 bases). The germline CDR1 and CDR2 sequences are ENHRY and SYGVKD. CDR3 length: 15 amino acids. V was pared by 2 bases and J by 0 bases, with 9 bases between. The CDR3 here is CAISEGQPSTDTQYF. DNA for the CDR3: TGTGCCATCAGTGAGGGACAGCCAAGCACAGATACGCAGTATTTT.

This clone has just a few counts. V is TRBV5-4 and J is TRBJ2-7; TRBD2 matches at 8 bases. The V and J ends lost 4 bases and 0 bases, in that order; junction bases with no gene match: 12. Germline V lookup: CDR1 SGHNT, CDR2 YYREEE (reference sequence). This CDR3 has 17 residues. CDR3: CASSPRGGGGSSYEQYF. The CDR3, as DNA: TGTGCCAGCAGCCCCCGGGGGGGAGGAGGGTCCTCCTACGAGCAGTACTTC.

The chain is built from TRBV11-2 and TRBJ1-2; no firm D call. The CDR3 covers 13 residues. Between the trimmed V and J ends, which lost 3 bases and 3 bases, there was a span of 8 bases. CDR1 is SGHAT, CDR2 FQNNGV, per germline. CDR3 coding DNA: TGTGCCAGCAGCTTGTCATTGGACTATGGCTACACCTTC. Translating it yields CASSLSLDYGYTF.

The gene calls are TRBV5-6 and TRBJ1-1; D remains ambiguous. Germline CDR1 SGHDT, CDR2 YYEEEE. Trimming left V 0 bases short and J 0 bases short, with 12 bases between. The CDR3 has 16 residues. CDR3 coding DNA: TGTGCCAGCAGCTTGGAGGTTTCGGCCATGAACACTGAAGCTTTCTTT. Amino acids: CASSLEVSAMNTEAFF. Full variable domain (remainder filled in from reference TRBV5-6 and TRBJ1-1): DAGVTQSPTHLIKTRGQQVTLRCSPKSGHDTVSWYQQALGQGPQFIFQYYEEEERQRGNFPDRFSGHQFPNYSSELNVNALLLGDSALYLCASSLEVSAMNTEAFFGQGTRLTVV.

This chain uses TRBV5-8 with TRBJ2-1; weak D call: TRBD2 (6 bases). Deletions cut 0 bases from V and 0 bases from J, with 16 bases between. The CDR3 has 18 amino acids. CDR1 is SGHTS and CDR2 is YDEGEE in the germline V gene. The CDR3 DNA reads as TGTGCCAGCAGCTTGGTATACGGTAGCGGCAGCTCCTACAATGAGCAGTTCTTC. It is translated as CASSLVYGSGSSYNEQFF. Based on the CDR3 plus reference TRBV5-8 and TRBJ2-1, the full variable domain is EAGVTQSPTHLIKTRGQQATLRCSPISGHTSVYWYQQALGLGLQFLLWYDEGEERNRGNFPPRFSGRQFPNYSSELNVNALELEDSALYLCASSLVYGSGSSYNEQFFGPGTRLTVL.